The source of this T cell receptor beta chain is a study of blood T cell repertoires in COVID-19. Study-level information: T cells, B-cell-depleted T cells, or PBMCs supplied cDNA or gDNA.

Grouping used clinical history reported by participants in a survey and questionnaire. Cohort 3 recovery required two negative PCRs, clearance, or symptom resolution. CDR1 and CDR2 (germline): SGHRS, YFSETQ. CDR3 size: 13 residues. Trimming took off 3 bases at V and 1 base at J, with 7 bases between the two ends. Under the authors' procedure: Reference gene primer amplification gave estimated nucleated cell counts. TCRdb's table, derived via immunoSEQ multiplex PCR, lists solely in-frame clones and lacks some. The V and J calls and clone size are taken from that table; D and trimming were inferred from the DNA. The sample lists fewer than 250,000 clones, about 80% occurring once.

The J gene is TRBJ1-1, the V gene TRBV5-1, with unresolved D. The sequence was collected from a man aged 55 to 70 who had recovered from COVID-19. The sequencing sample was made of PBMCs or T cells enriched from blood (not recorded which). Written as DNA, the CDR3 is TGCGCCAGCAGCTATCGACAGAACACTGAAGCTTTCTTT. Amino acids: CASSYRQNTEAFF. Drawing the rest from reference TRBV5-1 and TRBJ1-1, the complete variable domain is KAGVTQTPRYLIKTRGQQVTLSCSPISGHRSVSWYQQTPGQGLQFLFEYFSETQRNKGNFPGRFSGRQFSNSRSEMNVSTLELGDSALYLCASSYRQNTEAFFGQGTRLTVV.